The source of this TCR beta chain is a study of T cell responses to AZD1222 COVID-19 vaccine. General study findings and limits: The breadth and depth of Spike-specific TCRs increased once two AZD1222 doses had been given. Unmutated variant regions reportedly attract nearly half of all spike-specific TCRs. Regions 160-218 and 743-854 held dominance among vaccine-associated CD4 TCRs, which spanned spike.

The CDR3 runs to 16 residues. The germline CDR1 and CDR2 sequences are LGHNA and YSLEER. This clone occurred once. The antigen is unknown. One end of the junction does not line up with germline, which may come from a read error. The method was immunoSEQ multiplex PCR; TCRdb's version includes in-frame clones alone and lacks a portion of them. Found here are approximately 140,000 clones, roughly 90% of them singletons; the top ten hold roughly 6%. The TCR sequence derives from an adult in good health. The genes are TRBV4-3 and TRBJ2-7; 8 bases line up with TRBD2. Material: peripheral blood, obtained on day 0 of AZD1222 vaccination. CDR3 DNA: TGCGCCAGCAGCCAAGATAACGGGAGGGCCGGGGGGGAGCAGCACTTC. It is translated as CASSQDNGRAGGEQHF.